Sequencing of this TCR beta chain was carried out in a study of identical twins. Whole-study findings and limits: Because invariant MAIT and iNKT cells could be present, zero-insertion analyses could be partly confounded. The degree of excess twin sharing was weaker in beta out-of-frame sequences.

V was shortened by 1 base and J by 6 bases, with 14 bases between the two germline ends. Germline CDR1 SGHRS, CDR2 YFSETQ. The CDR3 is 15 amino acids. TCRdb re-called the 5' RACE reads through MiXCR, storing one row per CDR3 protein. The sample has 430,000 or so distinct CDR3 sequences, 20% to 25% seen once. Points on this clonotype: Its target is not known.

This sample also appeared in a second study, on T cells expressing NK-cell markers.

This sequence was found in a woman between 18 and 30 years old in good health. The chain joins TRBV5-1 to TRBJ2-1; D gene ambiguous. Material: CD4+ T cells sorted from blood. The CDR3 spells CASSLLSTTSNEQFF. CDR3 in DNA: TGCGCCAGCAGCTTGTTGTCGACGACCAGCAATGAGCAGTTCTTC.